This is a list of T cell receptor beta chains from one sample in a study of follicular helper T cells after annual influenza vaccination. Libraries were prepared by immunoSEQ multiplex PCR; TCRdb keeps only in-frame clonotypes and omits some of them. This table has roughly 8,300 clones, 75% to 85% appearing once. Sample: CXCR5+ CD38- circulating T follicular helper cells from blood, taken on the day of influenza vaccination. These receptors originate from an adult who received the influenza vaccine. The CDR3 runs from the conserved cysteine through the conserved F or W. The order of the fields is D gene, V gene, clone size, J gene, CDR3 protein, CDR3 DNA. D genes are given only for firm matches. Size values are once, few and many counts, or a class for expanded clones, and some rows have none.

TRBD2,TRBV11-2,NA,TRBJ2-1,CASSFRLAGGTNSYNEQFF,TGTGCCAGCAGCTTTCGACTAGCGGGGGGGACTAACTCCTACAATGAGCAGTTCTTC
TRBD1,TRBV4-1,few,TRBJ2-3,CASSQEADRDTQYF,TGCGCCAGCAGCCAAGAAGCGGACAGGGATACGCAGTATTTT
TRBD1,TRBV25-1,NA,TRBJ1-2,CASSEGVGTEIMGYTF,TGTGCCAGCAGTGAAGGTGTCGGGACAGAGATTATGGGCTACACCTTC
NA,TRBV15,NA,TRBJ2-7,CATSRDLQGVYEQYF,TGTGCCACCAGCAGAGATCTACAGGGAGTCTACGAGCAGTACTTC
TRBD2,TRBV30,NA,TRBJ2-2,CACASSRSGAAYGELFF,TGTGCCTGCGCGTCCTCGCGGAGCGGGGCGGCATACGGGGAGCTGTTTTTT
NA,TRBV7-2,NA,TRBJ2-3,CASSWDRGDTQYF,TGTGCCAGCAGCTGGGATAGGGGCGATACGCAGTATTTT
TRBD1,TRBV19,NA,TRBJ1-5,CASGAGGLSNQPQHF,TGTGCCAGTGGAGCAGGGGGCCTAAGCAATCAGCCCCAGCATTTT
TRBD2,TRBV7-3,NA,TRBJ2-1,CASSLFVVSGDNEQFF,TGTGCCAGCAGCTTATTTGTCGTTAGCGGGGACAATGAGCAGTTCTTC
NA,TRBV21-1,NA,TRBJ2-5,CASTLTVLNSGGQGTQYF,TGTGCCAGCACCCTAACAGTCTTAAATAGCGGGGGGCAGGGGACCCAGTACTTC
TRBD1,TRBV5-1,NA,TRBJ1-2,CASSHGDSNYGYTF,TGCGCCAGCAGCCACGGGGACAGTAACTATGGCTACACCTTC
NA,TRBV28,NA,TRBJ2-1,CASSLPLTGTSEQFF,TGTGCCAGCAGTCTGCCCCTAACGGGTACTAGTGAGCAGTTCTTC
TRBD1,TRBV5-4,NA,TRBJ2-1,CASRLDRSSYNEQFF,TGTGCCAGCAGACTGGACAGGTCCTCCTACAATGAGCAGTTCTTC